This TCR beta chain was recorded in a study of blood T cell repertoires in COVID-19. Background on the study: PBMCs, B-cell-depleted T cells, or T cells were the source of the cDNA or gDNA that made up the material.

TCRdb's copy holds only in-frame clones and misses some; the assay was immunoSEQ multiplex PCR. Among a few hundred thousand clones, over 80% were seen once, and the ten largest hold 3.7%. The CDR3 is 17 amino acids. V gave up 3 bases and J gave up 1 base; unmatched junction bases: 6. CDR1 and CDR2 from the germline V gene are MGHRA and YSYEKL. Sequenced input: peripheral blood. This receptor was obtained from a woman in her forties with acute or convalescent COVID-19. The rearrangement links TRBV4-1 to TRBJ2-4, with 10 bases identical to TRBD1. The DNA for the CDR3 is TGCGCCAGCAGCCAGGGACAGGGGTTCGGCGCCAAAAACATTCAGTACTTC. Its protein is CASSQGQGFGAKNIQYF.